One sample yielded the 32 T cell receptor beta chains listed below, sequenced in a study of early T cells in non-severe SARS-CoV-2 infection. TCRdb passed the 5' RACE reads through MiXCR, listing each CDR3 protein once. Of roughly 60,000 distinct CDR3 sequences in the sample, about 11% were seen once. The input for sequencing was whole blood, taken at baseline. Receptors originate from an adult who was a healthcare worker with PCR-confirmed SARS-CoV-2 infection or an uninfected control (not recorded which).

This chain uses TRBV7-6 with TRBJ1-1, with 9 bases lining up with TRBD1. The CDR3 length is 13 residues. Germline assignment: CDR1 SGHVS and CDR2 FNYEAQ. V was clipped by 6 bases and J by 4 bases; unmatched bases: 3. The CDR3 is CASRRDRATEAFF. CDR3 nucleotides: TGTGCCAGCAGGAGGGACAGGGCCACTGAAGCTTTCTTT.

V is TRBV12-3 or TRBV12-4 and J is TRBJ2-1, with TRBD2 matching over 15 bases. After removal of 2 bases from V and 0 bases from J, the junction contained 8 bases not matched to a gene. CDR3 length equals 20 residues. As DNA, the CDR3 is TGTGCCAGCAGTTTAAGGACTAGCGGGGGGGCCTTGAGCTCCTACAATGAGCAGTTCTTC. As protein: CASSLRTSGGALSSYNEQFF.

This clonotype came up a few times. The chain has TRBV20-1 and TRBJ2-5; 12 bases agree with TRBD2. The CDR3 has 16 amino acids. Germline CDR1 DFQATT, CDR2 SNEGSKA (reference sequence). The V and J ends lost 3 bases and 2 bases, in that order; junction bases with no gene match: 7. CDR3 in DNA: TGCAGTGCTAGTTCTAGCGGGGGGGTTCAACAAGAGACCCAGTACTTC. Translating gives CSASSSGGVQQETQYF.

The chain combines TRBV14 with TRBJ1-2; D ambiguous. Trimming removed 1 base at V and 3 bases at J, with 12 bases between. CDR3 length equals 15 residues. Per germline, CDR1 SGHDN and CDR2 FVKESK. The CDR3 loop reads CASSQGQQADYGYTF. The CDR3 DNA sequence: TGTGCCAGCAGCCAAGGGCAGCAGGCCGACTATGGCTACACCTTC.

The chain employs TRBV12-2 and TRBJ2-1; the D call of TRBD1 is as the table states it, not checked on the DNA. TRBV12-2 counts as a pseudogene. This CDR3 comprises 15 residues. The CDR3 is CASPHTGIPYNEQFF. The CDR3 DNA sequence: TGTGCAAGTCCCCATACAGGGATCCCCTACAATGAGCAGTTCTTC.

This clonotype was recorded many times. The rearrangement joins TRBV7-6 to TRBJ2-1; no clear D gene. The germline CDR1 and CDR2 sequences are SGHVS and FNYEAQ. The CDR3 length is 15 residues. V was pared by 5 bases and J by 0 bases, with 11 bases between. The CDR3 nucleotides read TGTGCCAGCAGCAAGGGCAGGAGCTCCTACAATGAGCAGTTCTTC. Translated: CASSKGRSSYNEQFF.

This sequence joins TRBV9 and TRBJ2-3; tentative D call: TRBD2 (5 bases). Trimming left V 4 bases short and J 0 bases short, with 15 bases between. The germline CDR1 and CDR2 sequences are SGDLS and YYNGEE. This CDR3 spans 16 amino acids. The CDR3 nucleotides read TGTGCCAGCAGCCCAGGCGGGCTCTGGAGCACAGATACGCAGTATTTT. Its protein product is CASSPGGLWSTDTQYF.

Many counts were recorded for this clonotype. The chain joins TRBV7-2 to TRBJ1-6; D call uncertain. The CDR3 loop spans 16 amino acids. CDR1 and CDR2 from the germline V gene are SGHTA and FQGNSA. V was shortened by 5 bases and J by 0 bases, with 11 bases between the two germline ends. CDR3 nucleotides: TGTGCCAGCAGCCAGGACCCTCGCTCCTATAATTCACCCCTCCACTTT. Encoded protein: CASSQDPRSYNSPLHF.

The CDR3: CASSQEGRSGNTIYF. In nucleotides, the CDR3 is TGTGCCAGCAGCCAGGAGGGCCGCTCTGGAAACACCATATATTTT. The V gene is TRBV5-4, the J gene TRBJ1-3, with D unclear. In germline, CDR1 is SGHNT, CDR2 YYREEE (reference sequence). Trimming left V 4 bases short and J 0 bases short, with 11 bases between. The CDR3 is made up of 15 amino acids.

This clonotype was seen a few times. This sequence joins TRBV12-3 or TRBV12-4 and TRBJ2-1, with D hard to call. The V gene lost 10 bases and the J gene lost 1 base, with 14 bases spanning the gap. The CDR3 extends over 14 amino acids. The CDR3 loop is CATRVSRSYNEQFF. CDR3 coding DNA: TGTGCCACAAGGGTCAGTCGATCCTACAATGAGCAGTTCTTC.

The chain's CDR3 is CASSVGPGPLAGGPNEQFF. The CDR3, as DNA: TGTGCCAGCAGCGTAGGGCCAGGCCCCCTAGCGGGGGGGCCCAATGAGCAGTTCTTC. This chain uses TRBV9 with TRBJ2-1, with 12 bases matching TRBD2. Germline CDR1 is SGDLS and CDR2 is YYNGEE. The CDR3 runs 19 residues. Trimming at V came to 0 bases and at J to 6 bases, leaving 13 bases not matched to a gene.

The chain couples TRBV6-2 or TRBV6-3 to TRBJ2-7; possible D gene TRBD2, 5 bases. This CDR3 contains 15 residues. Germline V CDR1 and CDR2: MNHEY, SVGEGT. Trimming took 7 bases from V and 0 from J, leaving 16 bases between them. CDR3 loop: CASTAMGVLSYEQYF. CDR3 in DNA: TGTGCCAGCACCGCTATGGGAGTCCTCTCCTACGAGCAGTACTTC.

This clonotype has only a few counts. The chain couples TRBV30 to TRBJ1-1; D is perhaps TRBD1 (6 bases). V was cut by 3 bases and J by 0 bases, with 11 bases left in between. The CDR3 has 14 residues. The germline CDR1 and CDR2 sequences are GTSNPN and SVGIG (reference sequence). Here the CDR3 DNA reads TGTGCCTGGAGCCGTACAGGGATGAACACTGAAGCTTTCTTT. Amino acids: CAWSRTGMNTEAFF.

CDR3 in DNA: TGCGCCAGCAGCCGGGGCGTAGACTATGGCTACACCTTC. Protein product: CASSRGVDYGYTF. This rearrangement joins TRBV5-1 to TRBJ1-2; D might be TRBD1 (5 bases). V was cut by 4 bases and J by 3 bases, with 10 bases left in between. CDR1 and CDR2 from the germline V gene are SGHRS and YFSETQ. This CDR3 has 13 residues.

This clonotype was counted between two and nine times. This sequence may be a read error, since a much larger clone differs from it by one base. The chain employs TRBV7-9 and TRBJ2-2; D may correspond to TRBD1 or TRBD2 (5 bases each). Germline lookup yields CDR1 SEHNR and CDR2 FQNEAQ (reference sequence). V was shortened by 5 bases and J by 6 bases, with 7 bases between the two germline ends. The CDR3 spans 12 residues. The CDR3 loop is CASSRDAGELFF. Written as DNA, the CDR3 is TGTGCCAGCAGCAGGGACGCCGGGGAGCTGTTTTTT.

This clonotype was recorded many times. J is TRBJ2-7 and V is TRBV7-2; 7 positions match TRBD1. Germline CDR1 and CDR2: SGHTA and FQGNSA. CDR3 size: 13 residues. V dropped 6 bases and J dropped 4; count of bases not matched to a gene: 6. The CDR3: CASRLDREYEQYF. The DNA for the CDR3 is TGTGCCAGCAGACTCGACAGGGAATACGAGCAGTACTTC.

This clonotype has a handful of counts. The chain combines TRBV9 with TRBJ2-1; unclear D gene. CDR3 length equals 13 residues. Trimming removed 4 bases from V and 3 bases from J, with 8 bases in between. Germline assignment: CDR1 SGDLS and CDR2 YYNGEE. CDR3 in DNA: TGTGCCAGCAGCCCCCCCCTCTACAATGAGCAGTTCTTC. Amino acids: CASSPPLYNEQFF.

V and J are TRBV7-8 and TRBJ2-3; 8 nucleotides agree with TRBD2. V lost 0 bases and J lost 4; bases outside the gene matches: 3. CDR3 length equals 15 residues. CDR1 and CDR2 from the germline V gene are SGHVS and FQNEAQ. Written as DNA, the CDR3 is TGTGCCAGCAGCTTAGCTAGCGGGGTCGCAGATACGCAGTATTTT. Amino acids: CASSLASGVADTQYF.

J is TRBJ1-2 and V is TRBV12-3 or TRBV12-4; 7 nucleotides agree with TRBD1. The length of the CDR3 is 11 residues. V dropped 6 bases and J dropped 6; count of bases not matched to a gene: 1. In nucleotides, the CDR3 is TGTGCCAGCAGCAGGGGGGATGGCTACACCTTC. Translating gives CASSRGDGYTF.

This clonotype was picked up a small number of times. This sequence joins TRBV10-3 and TRBJ2-7; the match to TRBD2 covers 8 bases. The V segment lost 3 bases and the J segment 2 bases; nucleotides outside the gene matches: 6. From germline, CDR1 is ENHRY and CDR2 SYGVKD. CDR3 length: 15 residues. CDR3 sequence reads: CAISDGGAVTYEQYF. CDR3 nucleotide sequence: TGTGCCATCAGTGACGGGGGGGCCGTCACCTACGAGCAGTACTTC.

The chain is built from TRBV5-6 and TRBJ1-1; a possible D gene is TRBD1 (6 bases). Germline V gene sequence: CDR1 SGHDT, CDR2 YYEEEE. This CDR3 contains 14 residues. V was trimmed by 0 bases and J by 4 bases, leaving 10 bases between them. CDR3 DNA sequence: TGTGCCAGCAGCTTGGGCAGGGGATCCACTGAAGCTTTCTTT. Protein product: CASSLGRGSTEAFF.

This clonotype was detected only a few times. The rearrangement joins TRBV11-2 to TRBJ2-1; D is unresolved. The V gene's germline CDR1 is SGHAT and CDR2 FQNNGV. This CDR3 has 16 amino acids. The ends were cut back, 0 bases at V and 0 bases at J, with 9 bases in the middle. The CDR3 DNA reads as TGTGCCAGCAGCTTAGATAACTCCTACTCCTACAATGAGCAGTTCTTC. Protein product: CASSLDNSYSYNEQFF.

This sequence joins TRBV18 and TRBJ2-1; tentative D call: TRBD2 (5 bases). Germline V gene sequence: CDR1 KGHSH, CDR2 LQKENI. The germline V and J ends were trimmed by 4 bases and 4 bases, with 17 bases remaining between them. The CDR3 extends over 16 amino acids. The CDR3 coding sequence is TGTGCCAGCTCACTCAAGGGTCCGGGATTATACAATGAGCAGTTCTTC. Amino acid sequence: CASSLKGPGLYNEQFF.

This clonotype came up a few times. The CDR3 DNA reads TGCAGCGTTGGGTCCGGGAAACCCCAAGAGACCCAGTACTTC. This codes for CSVGSGKPQETQYF. The gene calls are TRBV29-1 and TRBJ2-5, with a weak D call TRBD2 (5 bases). This CDR3 is built from 14 residues. V lost 4 bases to trimming and J lost 1 base, with 13 bases between them. Germline values: CDR1 SQVTM, CDR2 ANQGSEA.

This clonotype was counted between two and nine times. The chain uses TRBV7-9 and TRBJ2-2; D is uncertain. The germline CDR1 and CDR2 sequences are SEHNR and FQNEAQ (reference sequence). This CDR3 contains 12 residues. The ends were cut back, 0 bases at V and 7 bases at J, with 3 bases in the middle. CDR3 sequence reads: CASSLAHGELFF. The CDR3, as DNA: TGTGCCAGCAGCTTAGCCCACGGGGAGCTGTTTTTT.

CDR3: CASSQAPGQGSFEQFF. As DNA, the CDR3 is TGCGCCAGCAGCCAAGCCCCGGGACAGGGGAGCTTCGAGCAGTTCTTC. The J gene is TRBJ2-1, the V gene TRBV4-1; TRBD1 matches 10 bases. Germline loops: CDR1 MGHRA, CDR2 YSYEKL. The CDR3 consists of 16 residues. Trimming took 1 base from V and 10 from J; bases not matched to a gene: 10.

The genes are TRBV4-1 and TRBJ1-2, with a tentative D call TRBD1 (5 bases). Germline CDR1 and CDR2: MGHRA and YSYEKL. V dropped 1 base and J dropped 4 bases, with 10 bases sitting between them. This CDR3 region has 14 residues. The DNA for the CDR3 is TGCGCCAGCAGCCAAGGCGGGGACGCCTATGGCTACACCTTC. Translated: CASSQGGDAYGYTF.

This clonotype turned up a few times. The rearrangement links TRBV12-3 or TRBV12-4 to TRBJ1-2; no definite D call. Trimming took off 3 bases at V and 8 bases at J, with 7 bases between the two ends. The CDR3 contains 11 residues. For the CDR3, the DNA is TGTGCCAGCAGTTTTGGGATCGGCTACACCTTC. It is translated as CASSFGIGYTF.

The genes are TRBV6-5 and TRBJ2-1; D is unclear. Per germline, CDR1 MNHEY and CDR2 SVGAGI. V was pared by 0 bases and J by 4 bases, with 10 bases between. This CDR3 is built from 15 residues. This CDR3 reads CASSYSEQPYNEQFF. The CDR3, as DNA: TGTGCCAGCAGTTACTCGGAACAGCCGTACAATGAGCAGTTCTTC.

There are a few counts of this clonotype. The chain has TRBV5-6 and TRBJ1-1; D may be TRBD1 (5 bases). Deletions cut 3 bases from V and 3 bases from J, with 18 bases between. CDR1 is SGHDT, CDR2 YYEEEE, per germline. The CDR3 contains 16 residues. DNA of the CDR3: TGTGCCAGCAGCTCCCCGCAGGGATACCGAGACACTGAAGCTTTCTTT. The encoded protein is CASSSPQGYRDTEAFF.

This chain connects TRBV15 to TRBJ1-1; D ambiguous. The length of the CDR3 is 14 residues. Germline assignment: CDR1 LNHNV and CDR2 YYDKDF (reference sequence). The V end was cut by 5 bases, the J end by 0 bases, with 10 bases between. CDR3 residues: CATSEADLNTEAFF. The DNA of the CDR3 is TGTGCCACCAGCGAGGCCGACTTGAACACTGAAGCTTTCTTT.

This clonotype was observed a few times. The chain couples TRBV21-1 to TRBJ1-3; the D segment call TRBD1 is taken from the table without a DNA check. TRBV21-1 constitutes a pseudogene. The CDR3 totals 16 residues. The CDR3 coding sequence is TGTGCCAGCAGCATCGGGACACTTAGCTCTGGAAACACCATATATTTT. Protein: CASSIGTLSSGNTIYF.